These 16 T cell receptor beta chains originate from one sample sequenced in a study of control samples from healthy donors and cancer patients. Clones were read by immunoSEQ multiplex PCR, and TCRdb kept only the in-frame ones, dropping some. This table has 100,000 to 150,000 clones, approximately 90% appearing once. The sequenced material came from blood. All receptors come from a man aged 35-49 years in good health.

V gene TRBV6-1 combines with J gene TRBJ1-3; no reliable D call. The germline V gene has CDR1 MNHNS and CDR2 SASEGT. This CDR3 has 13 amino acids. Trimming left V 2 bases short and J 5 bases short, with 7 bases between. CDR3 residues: CASSESGRNTIYF. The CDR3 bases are TGTGCCAGCAGTGAATCTGGGAGAAACACCATATATTTT.

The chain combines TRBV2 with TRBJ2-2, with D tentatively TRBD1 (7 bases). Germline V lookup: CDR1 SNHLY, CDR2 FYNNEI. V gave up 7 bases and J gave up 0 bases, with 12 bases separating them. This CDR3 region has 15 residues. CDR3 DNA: TGTGCCAGCACGGGACAGCGGGCGAACACCGGGGAGCTGTTTTTT. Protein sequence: CASTGQRANTGELFF.

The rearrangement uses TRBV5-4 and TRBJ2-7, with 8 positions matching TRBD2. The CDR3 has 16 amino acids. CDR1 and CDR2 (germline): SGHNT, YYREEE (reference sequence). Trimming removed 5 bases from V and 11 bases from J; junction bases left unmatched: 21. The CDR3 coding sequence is TGTGCCAGCAGGACCACACCAGGACCGGGGACTAGTAATGAGTACTTC. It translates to CASRTTPGPGTSNEYF.

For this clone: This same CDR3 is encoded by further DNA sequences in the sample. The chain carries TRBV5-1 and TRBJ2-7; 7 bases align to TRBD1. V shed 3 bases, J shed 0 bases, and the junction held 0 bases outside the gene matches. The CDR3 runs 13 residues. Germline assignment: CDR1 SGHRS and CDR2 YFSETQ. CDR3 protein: CASSWTGSYEQYF. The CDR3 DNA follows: TGCGCCAGCAGCTGGACAGGCTCCTACGAGCAGTACTTC.

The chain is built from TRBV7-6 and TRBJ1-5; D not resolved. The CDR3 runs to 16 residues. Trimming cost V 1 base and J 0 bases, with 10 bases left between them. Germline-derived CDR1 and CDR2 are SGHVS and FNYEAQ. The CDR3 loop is CASSLGSRYSNQPQHF. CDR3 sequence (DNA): TGTGCCAGCAGCTTAGGGAGCCGATATAGCAATCAGCCCCAGCATTTT.

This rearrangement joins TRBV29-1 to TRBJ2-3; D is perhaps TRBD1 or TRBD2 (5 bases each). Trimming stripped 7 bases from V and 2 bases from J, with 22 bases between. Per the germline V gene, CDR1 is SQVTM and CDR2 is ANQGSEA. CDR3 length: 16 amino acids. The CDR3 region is CSAFVGTAQNTDTQYF. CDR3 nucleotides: TGCAGCGCGTTTGTGGGGACGGCCCAGAACACAGATACGCAGTATTTT.

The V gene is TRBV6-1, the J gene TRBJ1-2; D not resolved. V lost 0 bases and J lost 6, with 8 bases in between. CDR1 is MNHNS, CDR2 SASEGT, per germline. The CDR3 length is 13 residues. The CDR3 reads CASSEANGHGYTF. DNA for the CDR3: TGTGCCAGCAGTGAAGCGAACGGGCATGGCTACACCTTC.

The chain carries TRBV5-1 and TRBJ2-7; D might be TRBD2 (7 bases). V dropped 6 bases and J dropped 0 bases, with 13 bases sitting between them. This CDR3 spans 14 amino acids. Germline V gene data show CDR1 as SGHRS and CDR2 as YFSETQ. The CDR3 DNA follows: TGCGCCAGCAAAGGAGGGGGGGCCTCCTACGAGCAGTACTTC. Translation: CASKGGGASYEQYF.

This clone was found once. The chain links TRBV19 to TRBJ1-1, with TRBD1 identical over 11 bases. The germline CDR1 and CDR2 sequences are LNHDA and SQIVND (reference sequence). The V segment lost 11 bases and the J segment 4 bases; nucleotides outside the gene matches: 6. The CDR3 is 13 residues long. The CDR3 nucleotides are TGTGCCGTCCGGGACAGGGGGGGCACTGAAGCTTTCTTT. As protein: CAVRDRGGTEAFF.

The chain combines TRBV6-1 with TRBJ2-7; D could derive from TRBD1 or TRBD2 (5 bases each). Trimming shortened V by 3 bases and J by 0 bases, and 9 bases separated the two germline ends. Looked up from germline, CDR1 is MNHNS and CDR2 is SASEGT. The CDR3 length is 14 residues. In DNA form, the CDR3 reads TGTGCCAGCAGTGACGAGGGGCCCTCCTACGAGCAGTACTTC. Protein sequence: CASSDEGPSYEQYF.

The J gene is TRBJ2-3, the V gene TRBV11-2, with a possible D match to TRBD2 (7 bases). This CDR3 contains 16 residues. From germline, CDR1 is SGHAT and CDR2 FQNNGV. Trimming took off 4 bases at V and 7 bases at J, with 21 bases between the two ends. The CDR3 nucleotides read TGTGCCAGCAGCTCCAGGATGAGGGGGGGGGTTTATACGCAGTATTTT. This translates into CASSSRMRGGVYTQYF.

The CDR3 spells CASTHPYGYTF. CDR3 bases: TGTGCCAGCACGCATCCCTATGGCTACACCTTC. The chain uses TRBV6-5 and TRBJ1-2; no firm D call. Between the trimmed V and J ends, which lost 7 bases and 4 bases, there was a span of 7 bases. In germline, CDR1 is MNHEY, CDR2 SVGAGI. The CDR3 extends over 11 amino acids.

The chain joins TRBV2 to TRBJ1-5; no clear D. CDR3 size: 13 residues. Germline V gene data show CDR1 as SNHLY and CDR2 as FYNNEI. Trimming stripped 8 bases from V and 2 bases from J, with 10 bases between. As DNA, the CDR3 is TGTGCCAGCCAAACAACCGGCAATCAGCCCCAGCATTTT. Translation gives CASQTTGNQPQHF.

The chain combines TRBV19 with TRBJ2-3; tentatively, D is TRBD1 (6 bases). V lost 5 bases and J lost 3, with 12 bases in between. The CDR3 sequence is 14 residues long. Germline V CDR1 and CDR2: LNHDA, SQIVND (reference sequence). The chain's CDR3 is CASSPRGWTDTQYF. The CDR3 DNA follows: TGTGCCAGTAGTCCCAGGGGTTGGACAGATACGCAGTATTTT.

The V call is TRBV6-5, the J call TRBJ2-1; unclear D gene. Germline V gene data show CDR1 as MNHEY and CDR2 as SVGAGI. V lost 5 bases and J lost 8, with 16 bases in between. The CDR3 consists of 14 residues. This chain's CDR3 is CASSRRNMHDEQFF. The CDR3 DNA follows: TGTGCCAGCAGTCGGCGGAACATGCACGATGAGCAGTTCTTC.

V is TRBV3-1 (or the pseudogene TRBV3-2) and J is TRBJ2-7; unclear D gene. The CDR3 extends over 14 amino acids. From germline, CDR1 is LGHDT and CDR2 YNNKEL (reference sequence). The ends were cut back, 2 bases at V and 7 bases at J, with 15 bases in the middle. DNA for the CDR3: TGTGCCAGCAGCCAATGGGTAAGGGCCCTAGAGCAGTACTTC. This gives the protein CASSQWVRALEQYF.